This TCR beta chain was sequenced during a study of shared clonotypes between healthy human individuals. Note on this clone: Antigen specificity is unknown.

Sequencing used immunoSEQ multiplex PCR; TCRdb keeps in-frame clones, though not all of them. The sample has more than 200,000 clones; 65% are singletons. General observations from the study: Sampling covered blood only; tissue repertoires likely differ.

The CDR3 is 14 amino acids. Germline-derived CDR1 and CDR2 are ENHRY and SYGVKD. J lost 6 bases, V lost 4 bases, and 6 bases had no gene match. This chain connects TRBV10-3 to TRBJ1-5; TRBD1 matches 7 bases. The TCR comes from a man aged 25 to 45 in good health. Sequenced: memory CD4+ T cells sorted from blood. Subset of the sample: CD45RA-negative fraction. CDR3 loop: CAISGDNRGQPQHF. The CDR3 DNA follows: TGTGCCATCAGTGGAGACAACAGGGGTCAGCCCCAGCATTTT.